This T cell receptor beta chain stems from a study of PD-1 blockade in classical Hodgkin lymphoma (dated by TCRdb to between 2020 and 2021). Turning to the overall study: Nivolumab dosing was 3 mg/kg intravenously every 2 weeks, continuing until either disease progression or unacceptable toxicity. To define a peripheral blood immune signature of response to PD-1 blockade in classical Hodgkin lymphoma, the study combined TCR beta sequencing with CyTOF.

The Qiagen DNeasy kit was used to extract genomic DNA both from unsorted PBMCs and from the negatively selected CD4+ and CD8+ fractions. Amplification of TCR beta CDR3 regions was done by immunoSEQ multiplex PCR with primers that anneal to V and J segments. Amplification bias was minimized using a synthetic immune receptor repertoire, and residual bias was removed computationally after sequencing. Regarding the original processing steps: Repertoire diversity was quantified as the Shannon entropy index using custom Python scripts. Unsorted, CD4+ and CD8+ repertoires were analyzed separately, except for combined analyses in which CD4+ and CD8+ sequences were merged in silico. A clone counted as expanded when the clone's frequency after treatment rose at least 2-fold relative to C1D1, and clones undetected at baseline were given a pseudocount of 0.5. Singleton clones were defined as clones with 0 or 1 copy at C1D1, and non-singleton clones were defined as clones with 2 or more copies. Clones expanded in unsorted samples were annotated as CD4+, CD8+ or unknown by matching protein sequences in sorted samples from the same patient. Wilcoxon tests were applied to paired samples to test diversity changes from C1D1 to C4D1. The table comes from immuneACCESS by way of TCRdb, which keeps in-frame sequences with V and J called. Part of the clones is missing from these tables; in studies checked, under half for an unresolved V gene and the rest for unknown reasons. The D gene and trimming were derived from the DNA, and the V and J assignments and clone size from that table. This sample comprises some 93,000 clones, approximately 89% of them detected only once. The ten largest clonotypes hold about 10% of the sample.

CDR1 and CDR2 were assigned from the germline V gene as KGHSH and LQKENI. The CDR3 goes from the cysteine to the phenylalanine over 18 residues. This entry keeps only the CDR3 DNA: 54 bases, framed from base 1. V and J lose 5 bases and 0 bases, and a span of 20 bases separates them. Regarding this clone: The specificity of this receptor is unknown. The record has no base qualities; no much larger clone is one base away.

The study at large found these results: A significant rise by C4D1 was seen in CD4+ but not CD8+ TCR diversity (p=0.0027 vs p=0.16), with the rise being most apparent in complete responders (p=0.02). Diversity was lower in patients who began nivolumab less than 1 year after ASCT, so these patients were left out of later analyses to avoid confounding by immune reconstitution. Newly diagnosed patients were reported to have lower baseline TCR diversity than healthy donors, and relapsed/refractory patients were reported to have lower baseline TCR diversity still. The study was limited to a single clinical trial cohort, and causes of repertoire differences, possibly disease activity or prior therapy, remained undefined. Baseline diversity similar to that of newly diagnosed patients was observed in trial patients achieving complete response, whereas significantly lower diversity was observed in partial responders and progressors.

Per the publication, the time point label means: cycle 2 day 1 (C2D1) of nivolumab. Every trial patient had relapsed after autologous stem cell transplantation, and cohorts A, B and C differed in prior brentuximab vedotin exposure. The trial cohort was composed of 56 patients with relapsed/refractory classical Hodgkin lymphoma, for whom complete response, partial response or progressive disease was recorded as best overall response. Trial patients were treated with single-agent nivolumab in the multi-cohort phase II CheckMate 205 trial. An independent review committee assessed best overall response by applying the 2007 International Working Group response criteria. Trial PBMCs were collected immediately before nivolumab initiation (C1D1) and during therapy at cycle 2 day 1 and cycle 4 day 1. Peripheral blood was collected in 8 mL Vacutainer Cell Preparation Tubes, from which PBMCs were isolated by centrifugation and then cryopreserved.

The specimen comprised peripheral blood mononuclear cells (PBMCs), sampled before the second cycle of nivolumab. The chain is assembled from TRBV18 and TRBJ1-5, and possibly TRBD1, on 6 matching bases. This TCR came from a human donor with classical Hodgkin lymphoma. At the DNA level, the sequence is TGTGCCAGCTCATCGGGGCTAGGGGGAGGATATAGCAATCAGCCCCAGCATTTT. Its protein product is CASSSGLGGGYSNQPQHF.